These 10 T cell receptor beta chains came from one sample sequenced in a study of blood T cells in healthy people across ages. Using a J-beta primer mix together with a sample-barcoded 5' primer, a second PCR was run for roughly 7 to 12 cycles. TCRdb re-derived calls from the 5' RACE reads in MiXCR, one entry per CDR3 protein. Among about 1.1 million distinct CDR3 sequences, more than 30% were seen once, and the ten largest hold 13%. Material for sequencing was blood. The receptors originated from a man between 18 and 35 years old in good health.

This clonotype was counted only a few times. The rearrangement joins TRBV7-2 to TRBJ2-3; tentatively, D is TRBD1 or TRBD2 (6 bases each). V gave up 5 bases and J gave up 2 bases, with 26 bases separating them. The CDR3 spans 19 residues. The germline gives CDR1 SGHTA, CDR2 FQGNSA. CDR3 sequence: CASSRKTGIRGTLTDTQYF. Written as DNA, the CDR3 is TGTGCCAGCAGCCGGAAGACAGGAATCCGGGGGACCCTCACAGATACGCAGTATTTT.

The chain joins TRBV4-3 to TRBJ1-4; D is undetermined. Germline V CDR1 and CDR2: LGHNA, YSLEER. Trimming stripped 0 bases from V and 7 bases from J, with 18 bases between. There are 17 residues in the CDR3. CDR3 DNA: TGCGCCAGCAGCCAAGAAGTGGAGGGCACGAGGCGTGAAAAACTGTTTTTT. Amino acid sequence: CASSQEVEGTRREKLFF.

The chain is built from TRBV5-1 and TRBJ2-5, with 7 bases identical to TRBD1. V dropped 7 bases and J dropped 5; count of bases not matched to a gene: 14. Germline-derived CDR1 and CDR2 are SGHRS and YFSETQ. The CDR3 spans 15 residues. In nucleotides, the CDR3 is TGCGCCAGCTCAAGACAACAGGGGATGACGGAGACCCAGTACTTC. This translates into CASSRQQGMTETQYF.

The rearrangement links TRBV20-1 to TRBJ1-2; TRBD1 matches 8 bases. Germline V CDR1 and CDR2: DFQATT, SNEGSKA (reference sequence). Trimming at V came to 4 bases and at J to 4 bases, leaving 8 bases not matched to a gene. The CDR3 runs to 14 residues. CDR3 DNA sequence: TGCAGTGCTATCAGGGGGCCCGTCTCCTATGGCTACACCTTC. Its protein product is CSAIRGPVSYGYTF.

The V and J genes are TRBV6-5 and TRBJ1-4; 7 bases match TRBD1. CDR1 and CDR2 from the germline V gene are MNHEY and SVGAGI. The CDR3 runs 14 residues. Trimming at V came to 4 bases and at J to 5 bases, leaving 4 bases not matched to a gene. The CDR3 DNA reads as TGTGCCAGCAGTTTGGACAGGAAGAATGAAAAACTGTTTTTT. This codes for CASSLDRKNEKLFF.

About this clonotype: One end of the junction is discordant with germline, which a read error may explain. This chain connects TRBV27 to TRBJ1-2; no firm D call. The CDR3 length is 16 residues. Per germline, CDR1 MNHEY and CDR2 SMNVEV (reference sequence). The CDR3 loop reads CASSPSLGEGAYGHTF. The DNA for the CDR3 is TGTGCCAGCAGTCCCTCTTTGGGAGAGGGAGCCTATGGCCACACCTTC.

This chain links TRBV24-1 with TRBJ2-1; D gene unclear. This CDR3 is 13 amino acids long. CDR1 and CDR2 (germline): KGHDR, SFDVKD. With 4 bases removed from V and 4 bases from J, the gap between germline ends came to 7 bases. CDR3 sequence: CATSDRRYNEQFF. CDR3 sequence (DNA): TGTGCCACCAGTGACCGAAGATACAATGAGCAGTTCTTC.

V gene TRBV20-1 combines with J gene TRBJ1-2; possibly TRBD1 for D (6 bases). Deletions cut 7 bases from V and 6 bases from J, with 15 bases between. CDR3 size: 12 residues. Germline V CDR1 and CDR2: DFQATT, SNEGSKA (reference sequence). The CDR3 region has the DNA TGCAGTGTTCCAGGGGAGGGAGATGGCTACACCTTC. It is translated as CSVPGEGDGYTF.

V gene TRBV20-1 combines with J gene TRBJ2-1; 10 bases agree with TRBD2. CDR1 is DFQATT and CDR2 is SNEGSKA in the germline V gene (reference sequence). After removal of 4 bases from V and 8 bases from J, the junction contained 8 bases not matched to a gene. The CDR3 totals 14 residues. For the CDR3, the DNA is TGCAGTGCTAAAGTCCCTAGCGGGGGCTATGAGCAGTTCTTC. It is translated as CSAKVPSGGYEQFF.

This clonotype was counted a few times. The J gene is TRBJ2-4, the V gene TRBV2, with D unresolved. The CDR3 sequence is 15 residues long. Per germline, CDR1 SNHLY and CDR2 FYNNEI. V lost 9 bases to trimming and J lost 0 bases, with 15 bases between them. This chain's CDR3 is CASLTDEIAKNIQYF. The CDR3 bases are TGTGCCAGTCTAACTGATGAAATAGCCAAAAACATTCAGTACTTC.